This entry is about one T cell receptor beta chain. The junction had 9 bases not matched to a gene; V was cut back by 4 bases and J by 0 bases. Germline V gives CDR1 SEHNR, CDR2 FQNEAQ (reference sequence). The CDR3 has 18 residues. The data stem from a study of blood T cell repertoires in COVID-19. Study-level background: Sites across the United States, Italy and Spain contributed samples from acute and convalescent COVID-19. PBMCs, B-cell-depleted T cells, or T cells were the source of the cDNA or gDNA that made up the material.

Patients from Seattle were sampled longitudinally, starting during active infection. Measured with immunoSEQ multiplex PCR; TCRdb has only the in-frame clones, and not every one. Of roughly 500,000 clones in the sample, about 88% were seen once. The sequence was collected from a young man with COVID-19, enrolled during active disease. This chain connects TRBV7-9 to TRBJ1-6; TRBD1 matches 7 bases. Sequencing used peripheral blood. The DNA for the CDR3 is TGTGCCAGCAGCTCGGACAGGAGGGGGAGCTCCTATAATTCACCCCTCCACTTT. Its protein product is CASSSDRRGSSYNSPLHF.